This passage covers 18 T cell receptor beta chains from one sample sequenced in a study of T cells in Graves' hyperthyroidism and ophthalmopathy. The investigators amplified TCR beta CDR3 regions from RNA transcripts. HTBI primers drove first-round RT-PCR of the TCR CDR3. TCRdb re-analysed the multiplex PCR reads in MiXCR, keeping a single row per CDR3 protein. Here the sample spans a few hundred thousand distinct CDR3 sequences, around 16% being singletons. The material sequenced was blood. The receptors here all came from a woman under 30 with Graves' hyperthyroidism.

This clonotype was picked up many times. The rearrangement links TRBV7-3 to TRBJ1-1; 8 nucleotides line up with TRBD1. Germline loops: CDR1 SGHTA, CDR2 FQGTGA. This CDR3 region has 15 residues. V trimming: 5 bases; J trimming: 4 bases; junction bases outside the gene matches: 9. The CDR3 bases are TGTGCCAGCAGCCGTGACAGGGGAACAGGCACTGAAGCTTTCTTT. The encoded protein is CASSRDRGTGTEAFF.

The chain joins TRBV5-6 to TRBJ2-4; 10 bases are a match to TRBD2. With V trimmed by 4 bases and J by 5 bases, 9 bases remained unmatched. This CDR3 has 16 residues. The germline V gene encodes CDR1 SGHDT and CDR2 YYEEEE. The CDR3 sequence: CASSSLAGAQQNIQYF. The CDR3, as DNA: TGTGCCAGCAGCAGCCTAGCGGGAGCCCAACAAAACATTCAGTACTTC.

The genes are TRBV19 and TRBJ1-1; D is unresolved. The germline V and J ends were trimmed by 10 bases and 4 bases, with 16 bases remaining between them. Germline-derived CDR1 and CDR2 are LNHDA and SQIVND (reference sequence). The CDR3 length is 13 residues. The CDR3 nucleotides read TGTGCCAAAATGGAGGAGGGAGGCACTGAAGCTTTCTTT. It encodes CAKMEEGGTEAFF.

In this sample, this clonotype turned up many times. This chain's CDR3 is CASSFLLTGTEYGYTF. CDR3 DNA sequence: TGTGCCAGCAGCTTTCTTCTAACCGGGACAGAGTATGGCTACACCTTC. This rearrangement joins TRBV5-6 to TRBJ1-2; the match to TRBD1 covers 7 bases. The CDR3 is 16 amino acids. The V segment lost 2 bases and the J segment 5 bases; nucleotides outside the gene matches: 12. Germline CDR1 reads SGHDT; CDR2 reads YYEEEE.

This clonotype has more than one count but fewer than ten. The chain is built from TRBV5-6 and TRBJ2-6; D uncertain. The length of the CDR3 is 15 residues. V was pared by 0 bases and J by 0 bases, with 4 bases between. Looked up from germline, CDR1 is SGHDT and CDR2 is YYEEEE. The CDR3 coding sequence is TGTGCCAGCAGCTTGGAACCCTCTGGGGCCAACGTCCTGACTTTC. Amino acid sequence: CASSLEPSGANVLTF.

This clonotype was detected ten times or more. The chain employs TRBV5-1 and TRBJ1-1; D not certain. CDR1 and CDR2 (germline): SGHRS, YFSETQ. Trimming removed 0 bases at V and 6 bases at J, with 15 bases between. This CDR3 contains 15 residues. The CDR3 reads CASSLGGIGQAEAFF. DNA of the CDR3: TGCGCCAGCAGCTTGGGAGGGATCGGGCAAGCTGAAGCTTTCTTT.

This clonotype was observed at least ten times. The chain joins TRBV28 to TRBJ2-3, with D possibly TRBD1 on 5 matching bases. There are 15 residues in the CDR3. CDR1 and CDR2 from the germline V gene are MDHEN and SYDVKM. V was clipped by 4 bases and J by 7 bases, with 18 bases between them. This chain's CDR3 is CASSSQGISQHTQYF. The CDR3 DNA reads TGTGCCAGCAGTTCCCAGGGCATTTCACAGCATACGCAGTATTTT.

Many counts were recorded for this clonotype. This rearrangement joins TRBV5-1 to TRBJ2-1; D is uncertain. Germline V gives CDR1 SGHRS, CDR2 YFSETQ. V was pared by 5 bases and J by 7 bases, with 4 bases between. The CDR3 covers 10 residues. CDR3 amino acids: CASSGNEQFF. Written as DNA, the CDR3 is TGCGCCAGCAGTGGGAATGAGCAGTTCTTC.

The table lists this clonotype with many counts. The J gene is TRBJ1-1, the V gene TRBV20-1; tentatively, D is TRBD1 (6 bases). Germline V gene sequence: CDR1 DFQATT, CDR2 SNEGSKA (reference sequence). The V end lost 5 bases, the J end lost 4 bases, and 11 bases lay between the germline ends. This CDR3 spans 12 amino acids. The DNA for the CDR3 is TGCAGTGCTGGGGGCGAGGTCACTGAAGCTTTCTTT. This codes for CSAGGEVTEAFF.

This clonotype was recorded at least ten times. The V and J genes are TRBV7-9 and TRBJ2-1, with 8 bases aligning to TRBD2. This CDR3 is built from 17 residues. Germline V CDR1 and CDR2: SEHNR, FQNEAQ (reference sequence). V lost 5 bases to trimming and J lost 6 bases; unmatched junction nucleotides: 15. DNA of the CDR3: TGTGCCAGCAGCCCAGGCCTTCGGGCGGGAGGACTCAATGAGCAGTTCTTC. Translating gives CASSPGLRAGGLNEQFF.

As for this clonotype: One base away lies a much larger clone, so this may be a sequencing read error. This rearrangement joins TRBV2 to TRBJ2-1, with D possibly matching TRBD1 (5 bases). Germline CDR1 SNHLY, CDR2 FYNNEI. This CDR3 comprises 11 residues. CDR3 amino acids: CASRGRNEQLF. The DNA for the CDR3 is TGTGCCAGCAGGGGGCGGAATGAGCAGCTCTTC.

The CDR3 loop reads CSAITSPPGELFF. The CDR3 coding sequence is TGCAGCGCCATTACTAGTCCTCCCGGGGAGCTGTTTTTT. This chain uses TRBV29-1 with TRBJ2-2, with D maybe TRBD2 (5 bases). The V gene lost 7 bases and the J gene lost 6 bases, with 15 bases spanning the gap. CDR1 SQVTM and CDR2 ANQGSEA come from the germline V gene. The CDR3 runs 13 residues.

The chain uses TRBV7-2 and TRBJ1-3, with D tentatively TRBD1 (5 bases). The CDR3 spans 15 residues. V gave up 10 bases and J gave up 2 bases, with 18 bases separating them. CDR1 and CDR2 from the germline V gene are SGHTA and FQGNSA. The CDR3 nucleotides are TGTGCCACCTCTAGCGCAGGGATTACTGGAAACACCATATATTTT. It translates to CATSSAGITGNTIYF.

This rearrangement joins TRBV25-1 to TRBJ1-1, with D tentatively TRBD1 (6 bases). Trimming cost V 0 bases and J 10 bases, with 12 bases left between them. The CDR3 length is 13 residues. Germline V lookup: CDR1 MGHDK, CDR2 SYGVNS. CDR3 in DNA: TGTGCCAGCAGTGAATACCGGACAGTGGGAGCTTTCTTT. It yields the protein CASSEYRTVGAFF.

This chain connects TRBV24-1 to TRBJ2-1, with a tentative D call TRBD2 (7 bases). CDR1 is KGHDR and CDR2 is SFDVKD in the germline V gene. Deletions cut 1 base from V and 8 bases from J, with 14 bases between. The CDR3 length is 15 residues. The DNA for the CDR3 is TGTGCCACCAGTGATTTAATCCAGGGGAGGGATGAGCAGTTCTTC. Translated, it gives CATSDLIQGRDEQFF.

This clonotype occurred many times. The gene calls are TRBV28 and TRBJ1-2; no reliable D call. The CDR3 runs to 15 residues. With 5 bases removed from V and 3 bases from J, the gap between germline ends came to 16 bases. CDR1 and CDR2 from the germline V gene are MDHEN and SYDVKM. CDR3 bases: TGTGCCAGCAGTCAAAACGGAATCCTCTACTATGGCTACACCTTC. Protein product: CASSQNGILYYGYTF.

The chain carries TRBV28 and TRBJ1-5, with D perhaps matching TRBD1 (5 bases). Germline loops: CDR1 MDHEN, CDR2 SYDVKM. V lost 2 bases, J lost 6 bases, and 8 bases lay in between. This CDR3 region has 13 residues. CDR3: CASSLPGAQPQHF. CDR3 DNA: TGTGCCAGCAGTTTACCTGGGGCTCAGCCCCAGCATTTT. The variable domain in full, with the rest retrieved from reference TRBV28 and TRBJ1-5, is DVKVTQSSRYLVKRTGEKVFLECVQDMDHENMFWYRQDPGLGLRLIYFSYDVKMKEKGDIPEGYSVSREKKERFSLILESASTNQTSMYLCASSLPGAQPQHFGDGTRLSIL.

This clonotype was seen only a few times. The chain joins TRBV2 to TRBJ1-2; D is unclear. Germline V CDR1 and CDR2: SNHLY, FYNNEI. The CDR3 covers 12 residues. The V and J ends lost 0 bases and 3 bases respectively, with 2 bases between them. The CDR3 sequence is CASSEAYYGYTF. The CDR3 nucleotides read TGTGCCAGCAGTGAAGCTTACTATGGCTACACCTTC.